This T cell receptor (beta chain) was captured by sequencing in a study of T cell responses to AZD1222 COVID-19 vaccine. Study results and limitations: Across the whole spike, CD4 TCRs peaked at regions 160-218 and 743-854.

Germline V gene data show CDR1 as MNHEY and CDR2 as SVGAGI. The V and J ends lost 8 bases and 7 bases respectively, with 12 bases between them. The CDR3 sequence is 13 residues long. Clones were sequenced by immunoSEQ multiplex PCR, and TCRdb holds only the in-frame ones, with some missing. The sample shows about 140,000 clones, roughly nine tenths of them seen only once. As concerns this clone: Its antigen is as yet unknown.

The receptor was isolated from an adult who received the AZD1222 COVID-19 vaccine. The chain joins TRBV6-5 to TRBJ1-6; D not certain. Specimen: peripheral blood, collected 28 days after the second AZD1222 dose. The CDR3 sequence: CASSAGVNSPLHF. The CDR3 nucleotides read TGTGCCAGCTCCGCCGGGGTCAATTCACCCCTCCACTTT.